The 31 T cell receptor beta chains below all came from one sample that was sequenced in a study of shared clonotypes between healthy human individuals. The protocol was immunoSEQ multiplex PCR, while the TCRdb copy is restricted to in-frame clones and leaves out a portion. The top ten hold about 10% of the sample, which has about 190,000 clones, approximately 60% seen once. Sequencing was done on a sample of memory CD4+ T cells sorted from blood. Specified subset: CD45RA-negative fraction. The source is a young man in good health.

The chain uses TRBV4-2 and TRBJ2-7, with TRBD1 as a possible D gene (6 bases). In germline, CDR1 is LGHNA, CDR2 YNFKEQ. The CDR3 is 15 residues long. Trimming removed 0 bases from V and 2 bases from J, with 11 bases in between. The CDR3 region is CASSQERQAPYEQYF. The CDR3 DNA is TGTGCCAGCAGCCAAGAACGACAGGCCCCCTACGAGCAGTACTTC.

For this clone: Just one base apart from a much larger clone, this may be a read error. This chain's CDR3 is CASSLVENTEAFF. CDR3 sequence (DNA): TGTGCCAGCAGCTTAGTAGAGAACACTGAAGCTTTCTTT. The chain has TRBV11-3 and TRBJ1-1; no firm D call. Trimming cost V 1 base and J 1 base, with 4 bases left between them. Germline V gene lookup returns CDR1 SGHNT and CDR2 YENEEA. This CDR3 region has 13 residues.

This clone came up once. The V gene is TRBV5-1, the J gene TRBJ1-3; D remains ambiguous. Germline V lookup: CDR1 SGHRS, CDR2 YFSETQ. CDR3 length equals 15 residues. The ends were cut back, 0 bases at V and 0 bases at J, with 7 bases in the middle. The CDR3 nucleotides are TGCGCCAGCAGCTTGGGGAGAACCTCTGGAAACACCATATATTTT. This gives the protein CASSLGRTSGNTIYF.

The chain joins TRBV15 to TRBJ2-3, with a weak D call TRBD1 (6 bases). In germline, CDR1 is LNHNV, CDR2 YYDKDF (reference sequence). V was clipped by 1 base and J by 4 bases, with 24 bases between them. The CDR3 is 19 amino acids. The DNA for the CDR3 is TGTGCCACCAGCAGAGCAGGCTTGGGTGTCAGGGGAGACGCAGATACGCAGTATTTT. It yields the protein CATSRAGLGVRGDADTQYF.

This chain connects TRBV5-1 to TRBJ2-3, with a weak D call TRBD2 (6 bases). Trimming took 3 bases from V and 1 from J, leaving 12 bases between them. Germline V gene data show CDR1 as SGHRS and CDR2 as YFSETQ. The length of the CDR3 is 15 residues. In DNA, the CDR3 is TGCGCCAGCAGCTCAAGACTAGAGCGCACAGATACGCAGTATTTT. Amino acid sequence: CASSSRLERTDTQYF.

The rearrangement joins TRBV9 to TRBJ2-7, with 7 bases matching TRBD2. The CDR3 has 15 residues. V dropped 4 bases and J dropped 4; count of bases not matched to a gene: 11. CDR1 is SGDLS, CDR2 YYNGEE, per germline. CDR3 in amino acids: CASSPGVQGGYEQYF. The CDR3 coding sequence is TGTGCCAGCAGCCCCGGGGTGCAGGGAGGGTACGAGCAGTACTTC.

The V gene is TRBV15, the J gene TRBJ2-7; 8 bases align to TRBD1. Trimming at V came to 2 bases and at J to 3 bases, leaving 6 bases not matched to a gene. There are 15 residues in the CDR3. Germline CDR1 reads LNHNV; CDR2 reads YYDKDF (reference sequence). The CDR3 sequence: CATSRPEGQVYEQYF. The CDR3 nucleotides are TGTGCCACCAGCAGACCGGAGGGACAGGTCTACGAGCAGTACTTC.

The CDR3 region has the DNA TGTGCCAGCAGTCTAGCTGGCCAGGGGGCGTCGGCTTTCTTT. Its translation is CASSLAGQGASAFF. The genes are TRBV6-5 and TRBJ1-1, with 8 bases lining up with TRBD1. Trimming took 5 bases from V and 11 from J; bases not matched to a gene: 13. Germline V gene sequence: CDR1 MNHEY, CDR2 SVGAGI. The CDR3 runs 14 residues.

This chain connects TRBV5-6 to TRBJ2-7, with D tentatively TRBD2 (5 bases). The V and J ends lost 4 bases and 2 bases respectively, with 10 bases between them. The CDR3 totals 13 residues. CDR1 SGHDT and CDR2 YYEEEE come from the germline V gene. This chain's CDR3 is CASSLLAAYEQYF. The CDR3, as DNA: TGTGCCAGCAGCCTCCTAGCAGCCTACGAGCAGTACTTC.

Comments on this clone: One junction end does not reproduce the germline sequence, and a read error may be involved. This rearrangement joins TRBV28 to TRBJ1-4; D is ambiguous. Per the germline V gene, CDR1 is MDHEN and CDR2 is SYDVKM. The CDR3 runs 13 residues. CDR3 sequence (DNA): TGTGCCAGCAGTTTATTATCCCCCACAGAGCAGCTCTTT. This translates into CASSLLSPTEQLF.

The genes are TRBV2 and TRBJ1-5; 11 nucleotides align to TRBD1. Germline lookup yields CDR1 SNHLY and CDR2 FYNNEI. The CDR3 loop spans 16 amino acids. V shed 4 bases and J 4 bases; nucleotides not matched to a gene: 6. The DNA of the CDR3 is TGTGCCAGCAGTGCCACCGGGACAGGGGGTAATCAGCCCCAGCATTTT. This sequence encodes CASSATGTGGNQPQHF.

This clone was found many times. The chain has TRBV15 and TRBJ2-7; D remains unclear. CDR1 and CDR2 from the germline V gene are LNHNV and YYDKDF (reference sequence). The CDR3 is made up of 14 amino acids. Trimming took 0 bases from V and 3 from J, leaving 9 bases between them. The DNA for the CDR3 is TGTGCCACCAGCAGAGACGCGCCCGGCTACGAGCAGTACTTC. The encoded protein is CATSRDAPGYEQYF.

CDR3 protein: CASSSQKTGRGNTIYF. The CDR3 bases are TGTGCCAGCAGCTCCCAAAAGACAGGACGGGGAAACACCATATATTTT. The chain recombines TRBV7-9 with TRBJ1-3; D may be TRBD1 (6 bases). The V gene's germline CDR1 is SEHNR and CDR2 FQNEAQ (reference sequence). V was trimmed by 4 bases and J by 4 bases, leaving 17 bases between them. The CDR3 length is 16 residues. Supplemented by reference TRBV7-9 and TRBJ1-3, the full variable domain reads DTGVSQNPRHKITKRGQNVTFRCDPISEHNRLYWYRQTLGQGPEFLTYFQNEAQLEKSRLLSDRFSAERPKGSFSTLEIQRTEQGDSAMYLCASSSQKTGRGNTIYFGEGSWLTVV.

The chain recombines TRBV7-8 with TRBJ2-5, with TRBD2 as a possible D gene (6 bases). V lost 2 bases to trimming and J lost 4 bases, with 14 bases between them. Per germline, CDR1 SGHVS and CDR2 FQNEAQ. This CDR3 region has 15 residues. CDR3 region: CASSLLFSGGETQYF. The CDR3 DNA is TGTGCCAGCAGCTTACTATTTAGCGGTGGAGAGACCCAGTACTTC.

The count of this clone is one. This chain uses TRBV11-1 with TRBJ2-7, with 8 bases fitting TRBD1. V shed 5 bases, J shed 3 bases, and the junction held 12 bases outside the gene matches. CDR1 and CDR2 (germline): SGHAT, FQDESV (reference sequence). This CDR3 contains 16 residues. CDR3 region: CASSQGARTSLYEQYF. CDR3 DNA sequence: TGTGCCAGCAGCCAGGGGGCCAGGACATCGCTCTACGAGCAGTACTTC.

This clone has only a few counts. Written as DNA, the CDR3 is TGTGCCAGCAGCGAAAGCGGGAGAGAGTACGAGCAGTACTTC. Protein: CASSESGREYEQYF. V is TRBV9 and J is TRBJ2-7; 8 bases match TRBD2. This CDR3 has 14 residues. V lost 3 bases, J lost 4 bases, and 6 bases stayed unmatched. In germline, CDR1 is SGDLS, CDR2 YYNGEE.

The gene calls are TRBV6-5 and TRBJ2-1; 14 bases map to TRBD2. J was trimmed by 8 bases and V by 6 bases; bases with no gene match: 6. The CDR3 runs to 15 residues. CDR1 is MNHEY and CDR2 is SVGAGI in the germline V gene. The CDR3 nucleotides read TGTGCCAGCAGGAAGGGACTAGCGGGAGTTTATGAGCAGTTCTTC. It specifies CASRKGLAGVYEQFF.

This rearrangement joins TRBV10-2 to TRBJ1-2; 9 bases fit TRBD1. Germline V gene data show CDR1 as WSHSY and CDR2 as SAAADI. With 1 base clipped from V and 8 bases from J, the junction kept 8 bases outside the gene matches. The CDR3 length is 15 residues. The CDR3 nucleotides are TGCGCCAGCAGTGAGTTCGACAGGGGGGTAACCGGCTACACCTTC. This gives the protein CASSEFDRGVTGYTF.

CDR3 bases: TGTGCCAGCAGTTACTCGGGTTACAATCAGCCCCAGCATTTT. Its translation: CASSYSGYNQPQHF. The J gene is TRBJ1-5, the V gene TRBV6-6; D unclear. Germline V gives CDR1 MNHNY, CDR2 SVGAGI (reference sequence). V was pared by 0 bases and J by 3 bases, with 6 bases between. The length of the CDR3 is 14 residues.

This clone appeared a few times. The chain couples TRBV28 to TRBJ1-3; no reliable D call. The CDR3 consists of 14 residues. With 10 bases removed from V and 2 bases from J, the gap between germline ends came to 15 bases. Germline V CDR1 and CDR2: MDHEN, SYDVKM. The CDR3 loop reads CAITEARTGNTIYF. The CDR3 bases are TGTGCCATTACCGAAGCTCGGACTGGAAACACCATATATTTT.

The sample holds a few counts of this clone. This chain uses TRBV27 with TRBJ2-7; unclear D gene. CDR3 size: 13 residues. V dropped 2 bases and J dropped 9 bases, with 14 bases sitting between them. Germline V gene data show CDR1 as MNHEY and CDR2 as SMNVEV (reference sequence). The CDR3 DNA reads as TGTGCCAGCAGTTTACCCCGGGCCTCAGGGCAGTACTTC. Protein sequence: CASSLPRASGQYF.

The rearrangement joins TRBV11-2 to TRBJ1-5; a weak D match, TRBD1 (5 bases). Looked up from germline, CDR1 is SGHAT and CDR2 is FQNNGV. V gave up 1 base and J gave up 0 bases, with 10 bases separating them. The CDR3 loop spans 16 amino acids. DNA of the CDR3: TGTGCCAGCAGCTTAGGGGGGGGATATAGCAATCAGCCCCAGCATTTT. Its translation: CASSLGGGYSNQPQHF. Drawing the rest from reference TRBV11-2 and TRBJ1-5, the complete variable domain is EAGVAQSPRYKIIEKRQSVAFWCNPISGHATLYWYQQILGQGPKLLIQFQNNGVVDDSQLPKDRFSAERLKGVDSTLKIQPAKLEDSAVYLCASSLGGGYSNQPQHFGDGTRLSIL.

This clone came up once. This chain joins TRBV10-1 and TRBJ2-5; tentative D call: TRBD1 (5 bases). Germline CDR1 is WNHNN and CDR2 is SYGVQD (reference sequence). V lost 1 base to trimming and J lost 5 bases, with 17 bases between them. The CDR3 covers 16 residues. The CDR3 loop reads CASSEFKTGRVETQYF. The CDR3 nucleotides read TGCGCCAGCAGTGAGTTTAAGACGGGCAGGGTCGAGACCCAGTACTTC.

The chain recombines TRBV2 with TRBJ2-5; a weak D match, TRBD1 (5 bases). Trimming shortened V by 4 bases and J by 2 bases, and 8 bases separated the two germline ends. The CDR3 loop spans 13 amino acids. CDR1 and CDR2 (germline): SNHLY, FYNNEI. DNA for the CDR3: TGTGCCAGCAGTGGACAGACACAAGAGACCCAGTACTTC. It encodes CASSGQTQETQYF.

CDR3 sequence reads: CASSLGTGKGFAEAFF. The DNA for the CDR3 is TGTGCCAGCAGCCTAGGGACAGGGAAAGGATTCGCTGAAGCTTTCTTT. V is TRBV7-9 and J is TRBJ1-1; 9 bases are a match to TRBD1. The CDR3 runs 16 residues. Germline V gene lookup returns CDR1 SEHNR and CDR2 FQNEAQ (reference sequence). Germline trimming cut 5 bases from V and 6 bases from J; bases unmatched to any gene: 13.

The chain combines TRBV25-1 with TRBJ2-1, with 9 bases lining up with TRBD1. Germline V CDR1 and CDR2: MGHDK, SYGVNS. Germline trimming cut 8 bases from V and 4 bases from J; bases unmatched to any gene: 6. The CDR3 is made up of 14 amino acids. CDR3 sequence (DNA): TGTGCCAGCGAACGGACAGGGGAGTACAATGAGCAGTTCTTC. Translated: CASERTGEYNEQFF.

This clone was counted a single time. The chain has TRBV5-6 and TRBJ1-5; 10 positions agree with TRBD1. This CDR3 has 14 amino acids. Germline loops: CDR1 SGHDT, CDR2 YYEEEE. The J segment lost 6 bases and the V segment lost 4 bases, leaving 4 bases of the junction unmatched. The chain's CDR3 is CASSPDRGGQPQHF. The CDR3 nucleotides are TGTGCCAGCAGCCCGGACAGGGGGGGTCAGCCCCAGCATTTT. The whole variable domain, remainder taken from reference TRBV5-6 and TRBJ1-5, is DAGVTQSPTHLIKTRGQQVTLRCSPKSGHDTVSWYQQALGQGPQFIFQYYEEEERQRGNFPDRFSGHQFPNYSSELNVNALLLGDSALYLCASSPDRGGQPQHFGDGTRLSIL.

The rearrangement uses TRBV18 and TRBJ1-3; D is undetermined. The germline V and J ends were trimmed by 2 bases and 0 bases, with 11 bases remaining between them. The CDR3 has 16 amino acids. The V gene's germline CDR1 is KGHSH and CDR2 LQKENI. The CDR3 here is CASSPTGPNSGNTIYF. DNA of the CDR3: TGTGCCAGCTCACCAACGGGCCCAAACTCTGGAAACACCATATATTTT.

The chain recombines TRBV4-2 with TRBJ2-5; D may be TRBD1 or TRBD2 (5 bases each). Germline CDR1 and CDR2: LGHNA and YNFKEQ. Trimming cost V 4 bases and J 1 base, with 13 bases left between them. This CDR3 has 15 amino acids. CDR3 protein: CASSLQPGTQETQYF. The CDR3 DNA reads as TGTGCCAGCAGCCTTCAACCCGGGACCCAAGAGACCCAGTACTTC.

V is TRBV18 and J is TRBJ2-2; D assignment may be TRBD1 or TRBD2 (5 bases each). Trimming cost V 3 bases and J 4 bases, with 12 bases left between them. CDR1 and CDR2 from the germline V gene are KGHSH and LQKENI. The CDR3 consists of 15 residues. The CDR3 sequence is CASSPGRAGTGELFF. The CDR3 DNA follows: TGTGCCAGCTCACCGGGCAGGGCGGGCACCGGGGAGCTGTTTTTT. Combining the CDR3 with reference TRBV18 and TRBJ2-2 gives the whole variable domain NAGVMQNPRHLVRRRGQEARLRCSPMKGHSHVYWYRQLPEEGLKFMVYLQKENIIDESGMPKERFSAEFPKEGPSILRIQQVVRGDSAAYFCASSPGRAGTGELFFGEGSRLTVL.

The chain couples TRBV6-5 to TRBJ1-1, with TRBD1 identical over 7 bases. This CDR3 has 13 residues. V was clipped by 2 bases and J by 7 bases; unmatched bases: 4. Germline V gives CDR1 MNHEY, CDR2 SVGAGI. The CDR3 nucleotides are TGTGCCAGCAGTTACCGGACAGGCAATGAAGCTTTCTTT. Its translation is CASSYRTGNEAFF.